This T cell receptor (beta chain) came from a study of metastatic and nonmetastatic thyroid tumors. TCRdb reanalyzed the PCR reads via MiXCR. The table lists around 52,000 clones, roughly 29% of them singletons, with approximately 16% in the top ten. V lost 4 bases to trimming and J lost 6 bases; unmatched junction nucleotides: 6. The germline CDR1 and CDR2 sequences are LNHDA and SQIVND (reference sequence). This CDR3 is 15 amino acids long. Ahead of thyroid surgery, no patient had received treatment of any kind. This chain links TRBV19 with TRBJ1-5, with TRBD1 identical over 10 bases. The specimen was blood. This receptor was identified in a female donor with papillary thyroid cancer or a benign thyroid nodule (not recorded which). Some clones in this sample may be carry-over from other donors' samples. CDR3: CASSKGQGGTQPQHF. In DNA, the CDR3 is TGTGCCAGTAGTAAAGGACAGGGGGGGACTCAGCCCCAGCATTTT. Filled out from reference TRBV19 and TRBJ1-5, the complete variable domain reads DGGITQSPKYLFRKEGQNVTLSCEQNLNHDAMYWYRQDPGQGLRLIYYSQIVNDFQKGDIAEGYSVSREKKESFPLTVTSAQKNPTAFYLCASSKGQGGTQPQHFGDGTRLSIL.